This T cell receptor (beta chain) comes out of a study of blood T cell repertoires in COVID-19. Whole-study context: Specimens from acute and convalescent COVID-19 originated in the United States, Italy and Spain. Nucleic acid was either cDNA or gDNA, and it came from T cells, B-cell-depleted T cells, or PBMCs.

Under the authors' procedure: Amplified reference gene primers provided the basis for estimating nucleated cell counts. Clones were read by immunoSEQ multiplex PCR, and TCRdb kept only the in-frame ones, dropping some. V, J and clone size were drawn from that table, and D and trimming were deduced from the DNA. The table lists over 150,000 clones, approximately 85% of them singletons. Germline V gene lookup returns CDR1 SGHNT and CDR2 YENEEA. The V and J ends lost 0 bases and 3 bases, in that order; junction bases with no gene match: 6. CDR3 length equals 18 residues. The sample comprised peripheral blood. The chain employs TRBV11-3 and TRBJ2-3; 13 bases line up with TRBD2. This receptor was taken from an older man with COVID-19, enrolled during active disease. CDR3 region: CASSLDLRGLAGTDTQYF. The CDR3 DNA reads TGTGCCAGCAGCTTAGATCTACGGGGACTAGCGGGGACAGATACGCAGTATTTT. Complete variable domain (other parts from reference TRBV11-3 and TRBJ2-3): EAGVVQSPRYKIIEKKQPVAFWCNPISGHNTLYWYLQNLGQGPELLIRYENEEAVDDSQLPKDRFSAERLKGVDSTLKIQPAELGDSAVYLCASSLDLRGLAGTDTQYFGPGTRLTVL.